This is a list of T cell receptor beta chains from one sample in a study of blood T cell repertoires in COVID-19. The table came from immunoSEQ multiplex PCR; TCRdb's copy has only in-frame clones and leaves some out. The profile covers 300,000 to 350,000 clones, with about 90% appearing a single time and about 8.4% taken by the ten largest. The specimen was PBMCs or T cells enriched from blood (not recorded which). The receptors shown here come from a woman in her 30s who had recovered from COVID-19. Both conserved end residues are part of each CDR3. Each record gives: J gene, clone size, D gene, V gene, CDR3 protein, CDR3 DNA. D genes are given only for firm matches. Size is stated for part of the rows, as once, few or many counts, or as a class when the clone is expanded.

>TRBJ1-5|.|.|TRBV6-5
CASSYSYLGEGQPQHF
TGTGCCAGCAGTTACTCATACCTCGGGGAAGGGCAGCCCCAGCATTTT
>TRBJ2-7|.|.|TRBV5-1
CASSLGDRSFPYEQYF
TGCGCCAGCAGCTTGGGCGACAGGTCTTTCCCATACGAGCAGTACTTC
>TRBJ1-2|.|.|TRBV10-3
CAISVSGNYGYTF
TGTGCCATCAGCGTCTCAGGGAACTATGGCTACACCTTC
>TRBJ2-3|once|.|TRBV5-5
CASSNPPTEGTDTQYF
TGTGCCAGCAGCAACCCTCCGACCGAGGGCACAGATACGCAGTATTTT
>TRBJ1-5|.|.|TRBV7-2
CASSLGQINQPQHF
TGTGCCAGCAGCTTAGGGCAGATTAATCAGCCCCAGCATTTT
>TRBJ2-2|once|.|TRBV6-2/TRBV6-3
CASSFGLNGELFF
TGTGCCAGCAGTTTCGGACTGAACGGGGAGCTGTTTTTT
>TRBJ1-2|.|.|TRBV10-2
CASSGAGLSYGYTF
TGCGCCAGCAGTGGGGCAGGGCTGAGCTATGGCTACACCTTC
>TRBJ1-4|.|.|TRBV5-5
CASSPVAGNQEKLFF
TGTGCCAGCAGCCCGGTAGCGGGTAATCAGGAAAAACTGTTTTTT
>TRBJ2-2|.|TRBD1|TRBV6-6
CASSSRQGRNTGELFF
TGTGCCAGCAGTAGTCGACAGGGTCGAAACACCGGGGAGCTGTTTTTT
>TRBJ1-1|once|TRBD1|TRBV5-1
CASSAGTGGTEAFF
TGCGCCAGCAGCGCCGGGACAGGGGGCACTGAAGCTTTCTTT
>TRBJ2-7|.|TRBD1|TRBV6-2/TRBV6-3
CASSYKRQGPSYEQYF
TGTGCCAGCAGTTACAAAAGACAGGGTCCCTCCTACGAGCAGTACTTC
>TRBJ1-5|.|TRBD1|TRBV5-1
CASSLRQGAFEPQHF
TGCGCCAGCAGCTTGAGGCAGGGGGCATTTGAGCCCCAGCATTTT
>TRBJ2-7|.|TRBD2|TRBV10-3
CAISDPAGGQKQYF
TGTGCCATCAGTGACCCAGCGGGAGGGCAAAAGCAGTACTTC
>TRBJ1-6|.|TRBD1|TRBV6-5
CASILTGEAPLHF
TGTGCCAGCATCCTGACAGGGGAGGCACCCCTCCACTTT
>TRBJ2-7|.|.|TRBV2
CASKVEFSYEQYF
TGTGCCAGCAAAGTAGAGTTCTCCTACGAGCAGTACTTC
>TRBJ1-1|.|TRBD1|TRBV10-1
CASSPDRVGEAFF
TGCGCCAGCAGCCCGGACAGGGTCGGTGAAGCTTTCTTT
>TRBJ1-1|.|.|TRBV11-2
CASSPYETSAFF
TGTGCCAGCAGCCCCTATGAAACGTCCGCTTTCTTT
>TRBJ2-1|.|TRBD1|TRBV5-1
CASSLVGGQGTNEQFF
TGCGCCAGCAGCTTGGTTGGGGGACAGGGGACTAATGAGCAGTTCTTC
>TRBJ2-7|.|.|TRBV5-8
CASSLENSWTATYEQYF
TGTGCCAGCAGCTTGGAAAACTCGTGGACAGCGACCTACGAGCAGTACTTC
>TRBJ2-7|.|TRBD1|TRBV4-1
CASSWGVDRVYEQYF
TGCGCCAGCAGCTGGGGGGTGGACAGGGTCTACGAGCAGTACTTC
>TRBJ1-1|few|.|TRBV4-1
CASSQEGHSNTEAFF
TGCGCCAGCAGCCAAGAAGGACATTCGAACACTGAAGCTTTCTTT
>TRBJ1-1|.|TRBD1|TRBV4-2
CASSQGQSEAFF
TGTGCCAGCAGCCAGGGACAGAGTGAAGCTTTCTTT
>TRBJ2-1|once|.|TRBV3-1/TRBV3-2
CASSQDLAGNEQFF
TGTGCCAGCAGCCAAGATCTAGCAGGCAATGAGCAGTTCTTC
>TRBJ1-6|.|.|TRBV7-9
CASSSLYNSPLHF
TGTGCCAGCAGCTCTCTCTATAATTCACCCCTCCACTTT
>TRBJ1-1|.|TRBD1|TRBV7-2
CASSPGQGTEAFF
TGTGCCAGCAGCCCCGGACAGGGGACTGAAGCTTTCTTT
>TRBJ2-1|.|TRBD2|TRBV24-1
CATSDLAGPYNEQFF
TGTGCCACCAGTGATCTAGCGGGACCGTACAATGAGCAGTTCTTC
>TRBJ1-2|.|.|TRBV13
CASSLGRGYGYTF
TGTGCCAGCAGCTTGGGCAGGGGCTATGGCTACACCTTC
>TRBJ2-5|.|TRBD2|TRBV7-9
CASSSGTSGSGETQYF
TGTGCCAGCAGTTCCGGGACTAGCGGGAGTGGGGAGACCCAGTACTTC
>TRBJ2-2|.|.|TRBV5-1
CASSALANKIITNTGELFF
TGCGCCAGCAGCGCCCTAGCGAACAAAATTATAACGAACACCGGGGAGCTGTTTTTT
>TRBJ1-6|.|TRBD1|TRBV7-8
CASSLGQLIPLTLEKDNSPLHF
TGTGCCAGCAGCTTGGGACAGTTAATTCCTCTAACCTTAGAAAAGGATAATTCACCCCTCCACTTT
>TRBJ1-1|.|TRBD1|TRBV5-1
CASSLVSFGFTGVNTEAFF
TGCGCCAGCAGCTTGGTGTCTTTTGGTTTTACAGGGGTGAACACTGAAGCTTTCTTT
>TRBJ2-1|.|.|TRBV29-1
CSVGTSQASYNEQFF
TGCAGCGTTGGAACTAGCCAGGCGTCCTACAATGAGCAGTTCTTC
>TRBJ2-1|.|TRBD2|TRBV29-1
CSVINSGKGYNEQFF
TGCAGCGTTATCAATAGCGGGAAAGGCTACAATGAGCAGTTCTTC
>TRBJ1-1|.|.|TRBV19
CASSITNGQPNTEAFF
TGTGCCAGTAGTATAACAAACGGACAGCCGAACACTGAAGCTTTCTTT
>TRBJ2-3|.|.|TRBV5-6
CASSPGGLLKRDTQYF
TGTGCCAGCAGCCCCGGGGGACTTCTAAAGCGGGATACGCAGTATTTT
>TRBJ2-1|.|.|TRBV7-9
CASSLVRAVISYNEQFF
TGTGCCAGCAGCTTAGTACGAGCGGTGATCTCCTACAATGAGCAGTTCTTC
>TRBJ1-4|.|TRBD1|TRBV18
CASSRNRGEINEKLFF
TGTGCCAGCTCACGAAACAGGGGCGAGATTAATGAAAAACTGTTTTTT
>TRBJ2-5|.|TRBD2|TRBV5-4
CASSPGTSGLQETQYF
TGTGCCAGCAGTCCCGGGACTAGCGGTTTACAAGAGACCCAGTACTTC
>TRBJ2-1|few|TRBD2|TRBV2
CASSEELADAGRGFF
TGTGCCAGCAGTGAAGAACTAGCGGACGCGGGACGGGGGTTCTTC
>TRBJ1-2|.|TRBD1|TRBV10-3
CAISVTGYGYTF
TGTGCCATCAGTGTGACAGGGTATGGCTACACCTTC
>TRBJ2-7|.|TRBD2|TRBV3-1/TRBV3-2
CASSQVSGGPHEQYF
TGTGCCAGCAGCCAAGTATCGGGAGGGCCCCACGAGCAGTACTTC
>TRBJ2-7|few|TRBD2|TRBV6-5
CASSRGLAGREQYF
TGTGCCAGCAGCCGGGGACTAGCGGGTAGAGAGCAGTACTTC
>TRBJ1-2|.|TRBD1|TRBV11-1
CASSLYGTGDGYTF
TGTGCCAGCAGCTTATATGGGACAGGAGATGGCTACACCTTC
>TRBJ1-3|.|.|TRBV11-2
CASSPDRFGGNTIYF
TGTGCCAGCAGCCCAGACAGGTTTGGAGGAAACACCATATATTTT
>TRBJ2-7|.|.|TRBV27
CASRDPRDSFLRPYEQYF
TGTGCCAGCAGGGACCCGAGGGACTCCTTCCTTCGTCCCTACGAGCAGTACTTC
>TRBJ2-3|.|TRBD1|TRBV6-5
CASSPDRGASDTQYF
TGTGCCAGCAGTCCAGACAGGGGAGCTTCAGATACGCAGTATTTT
>TRBJ1-4|.|.|TRBV6-6
CASSTSTNEKLFF
TGTGCCAGCAGCACTTCAACTAATGAAAAACTGTTTTTT
>TRBJ2-5|.|.|TRBV7-6
CATEAGGTQYF
TGTGCCACTGAAGCCGGAGGGACCCAGTACTTC
>TRBJ1-1|.|.|TRBV6-2/TRBV6-3
CASSYNDGGEAFF
TGTGCCAGCAGTTACAATGACGGAGGTGAAGCTTTCTTT
>TRBJ2-3|.|.|TRBV7-7
CASSSGTPSTDTQYF
TGTGCTAGCAGTTCCGGGACACCGAGCACAGATACGCAGTATTTT
>TRBJ2-5|.|TRBD2|TRBV7-2
CASSLNSGEETQYF
TGTGCCAGCAGCTTAAATAGCGGGGAAGAGACCCAGTACTTC
>TRBJ1-4|.|.|TRBV28
CASSSRYGTRTNEKLFF
TGTGCCAGCAGTTCTCGATACGGGACACGCACGAATGAAAAACTGTTTTTT
>TRBJ1-5|.|.|TRBV10-3
CAISPNNQPQHF
TGTGCCATCAGCCCCAATAATCAGCCCCAGCATTTT
>TRBJ1-1|.|.|TRBV30
CAWSPGLENTEAFF
TGTGCCTGGAGTCCGGGACTAGAGAACACTGAAGCTTTCTTT
>TRBJ1-1|.|TRBD1|TRBV11-2
CASRSGGRTEAFF
TGTGCCAGCAGATCAGGGGGGAGGACTGAAGCTTTCTTT
>TRBJ2-7|.|.|TRBV4-1
CASSQERTSYEQYF
TGCGCCAGCAGCCAAGAGCGCACCTCCTACGAGCAGTACTTC
>TRBJ1-2|.|.|TRBV7-2
CASSLKGLYGYTF
TGTGCCAGCAGCTTAAAGGGGCTCTATGGCTACACCTTC